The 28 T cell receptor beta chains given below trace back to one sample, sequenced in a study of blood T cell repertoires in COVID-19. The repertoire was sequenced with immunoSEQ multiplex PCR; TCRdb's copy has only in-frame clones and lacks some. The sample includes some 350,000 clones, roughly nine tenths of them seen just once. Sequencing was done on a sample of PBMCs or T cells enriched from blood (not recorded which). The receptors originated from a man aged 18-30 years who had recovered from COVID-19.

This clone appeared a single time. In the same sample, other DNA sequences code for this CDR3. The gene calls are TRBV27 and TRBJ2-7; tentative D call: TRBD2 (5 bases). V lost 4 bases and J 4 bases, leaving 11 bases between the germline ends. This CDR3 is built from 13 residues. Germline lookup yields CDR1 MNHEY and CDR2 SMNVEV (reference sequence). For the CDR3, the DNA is TGTGCCAGCAGTTCCCTGGACTCTTACGAGCAGTACTTC. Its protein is CASSSLDSYEQYF.

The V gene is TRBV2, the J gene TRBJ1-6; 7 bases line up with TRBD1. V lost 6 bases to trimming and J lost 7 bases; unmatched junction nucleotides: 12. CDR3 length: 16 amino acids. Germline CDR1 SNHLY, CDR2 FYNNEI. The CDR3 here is CASRENTGTANSPLHF. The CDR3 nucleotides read TGTGCCAGCAGAGAAAATACCGGGACAGCAAATTCACCCCTCCACTTT.

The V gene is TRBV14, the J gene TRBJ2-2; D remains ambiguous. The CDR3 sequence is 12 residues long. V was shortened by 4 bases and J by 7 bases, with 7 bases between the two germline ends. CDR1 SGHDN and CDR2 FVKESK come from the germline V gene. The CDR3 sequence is CASSPRNGELFF. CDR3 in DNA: TGTGCCAGCAGCCCCCGTAACGGGGAGCTGTTTTTT.

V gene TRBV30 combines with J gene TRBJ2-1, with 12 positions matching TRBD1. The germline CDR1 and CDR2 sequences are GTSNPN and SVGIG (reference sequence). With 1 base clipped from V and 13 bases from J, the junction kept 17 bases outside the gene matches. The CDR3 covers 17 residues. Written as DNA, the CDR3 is TGTGCCTGGAGTGGGGGTGGGACAGGGGGCTTGTATAGAAGTCAGTTCTTC. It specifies CAWSGGGTGGLYRSQFF. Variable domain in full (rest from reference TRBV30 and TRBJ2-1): SQTIHQWPATLVQPVGSPLSLECTVEGTSNPNLYWYRQAAGRGLQLLFYSVGIGQISSEVPQNLSASRPQDRQFILSSKKLLLSDSGFYLCAWSGGGTGGLYRSQFFGPGTRLTVL.

The CDR3, as DNA: TGTGCCAGTAACGCCCCGGGGAGCCCCTCTGGGGCCAACGTCCTGACTTTC. This encodes CASNAPGSPSGANVLTF. The genes are TRBV19 and TRBJ2-6; D is possibly TRBD2 (5 bases). CDR3 length: 17 amino acids. The germline V and J ends were trimmed by 7 bases and 0 bases, with 16 bases remaining between them. Germline V gene lookup returns CDR1 LNHDA and CDR2 SQIVND (reference sequence).

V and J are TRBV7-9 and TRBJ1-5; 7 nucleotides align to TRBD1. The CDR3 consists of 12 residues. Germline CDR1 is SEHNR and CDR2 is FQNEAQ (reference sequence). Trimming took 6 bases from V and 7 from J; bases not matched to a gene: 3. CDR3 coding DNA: TGTGCCAGCAGTATGACAGGGCAGCCCCAGCATTTT. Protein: CASSMTGQPQHF.

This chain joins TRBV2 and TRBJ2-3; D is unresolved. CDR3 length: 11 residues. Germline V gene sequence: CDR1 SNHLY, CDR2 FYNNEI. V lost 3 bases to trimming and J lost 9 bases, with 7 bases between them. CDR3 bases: TGTGCCAGCAGTGATCGGGTAACGCAGTATTTT. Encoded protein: CASSDRVTQYF.

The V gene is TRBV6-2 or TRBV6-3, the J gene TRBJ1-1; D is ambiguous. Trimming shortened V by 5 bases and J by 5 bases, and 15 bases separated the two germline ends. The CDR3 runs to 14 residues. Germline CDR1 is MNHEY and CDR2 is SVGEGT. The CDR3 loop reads CASSHRGLGTEAFF. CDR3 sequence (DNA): TGTGCCAGCAGTCATCGAGGTTTAGGAACTGAAGCTTTCTTT.

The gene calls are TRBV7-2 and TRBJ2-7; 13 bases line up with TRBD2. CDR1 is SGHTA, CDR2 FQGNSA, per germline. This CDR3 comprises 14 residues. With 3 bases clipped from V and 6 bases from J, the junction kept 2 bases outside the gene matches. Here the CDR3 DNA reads TGTGCCAGCAGCTTGGGACTAGCGGGAACCGAGCAGTACTTC. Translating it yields CASSLGLAGTEQYF.

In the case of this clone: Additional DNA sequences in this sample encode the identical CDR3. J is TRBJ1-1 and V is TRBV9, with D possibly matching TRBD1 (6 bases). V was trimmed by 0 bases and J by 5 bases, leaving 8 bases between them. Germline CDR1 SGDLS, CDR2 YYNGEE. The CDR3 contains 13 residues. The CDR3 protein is CASSVARGTEAFF. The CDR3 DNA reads TGTGCCAGCAGCGTAGCAAGGGGGACTGAAGCTTTCTTT.

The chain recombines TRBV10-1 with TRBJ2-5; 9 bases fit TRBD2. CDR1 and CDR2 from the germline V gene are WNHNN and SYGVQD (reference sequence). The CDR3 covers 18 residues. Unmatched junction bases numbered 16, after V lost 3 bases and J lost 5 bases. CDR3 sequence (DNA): TGCGCCAGCAGTGAAACCGGAGCCGGGAAGCGGGGGGTTGAGACCCAGTACTTC. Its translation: CASSETGAGKRGVETQYF.

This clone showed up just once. The chain's CDR3 is CASSPGGANSPLHF. CDR3 bases: TGTGCCAGCAGCCCCGGTGGGGCGAACTCACCCCTCCACTTT. The chain joins TRBV3-1 (or the pseudogene TRBV3-2) to TRBJ1-6; TRBD1 might be the D (5 bases). V was pared by 4 bases and J by 10 bases, with 14 bases between. The CDR3 is 14 residues long. CDR1 LGHDT and CDR2 YNNKEL come from the germline V gene (reference sequence).

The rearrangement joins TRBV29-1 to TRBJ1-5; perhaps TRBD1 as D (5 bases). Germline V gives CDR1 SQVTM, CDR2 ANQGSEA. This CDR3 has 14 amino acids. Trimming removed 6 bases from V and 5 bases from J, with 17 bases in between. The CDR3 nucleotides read TGCAGCGTGGGGGGATCTGATAGGGATCAGCCCCAGCATTTT. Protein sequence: CSVGGSDRDQPQHF. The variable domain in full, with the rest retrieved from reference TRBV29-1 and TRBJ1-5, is SAVISQKPSRDICQRGTSLTIQCQVDSQVTMMFWYRQQPGQSLTLIATANQGSEATYESGFVIDKFPISRPNLTFSTLTVSNMSPEDSSIYLCSVGGSDRDQPQHFGDGTRLSIL.

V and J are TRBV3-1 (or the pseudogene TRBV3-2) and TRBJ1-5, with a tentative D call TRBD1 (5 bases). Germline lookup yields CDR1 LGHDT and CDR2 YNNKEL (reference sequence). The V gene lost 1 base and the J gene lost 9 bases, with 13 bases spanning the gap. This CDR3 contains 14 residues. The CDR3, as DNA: TGTGCCAGCAGCCAAGGGGGCGCCAAGACGCCCCAGCATTTT. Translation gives CASSQGGAKTPQHF.

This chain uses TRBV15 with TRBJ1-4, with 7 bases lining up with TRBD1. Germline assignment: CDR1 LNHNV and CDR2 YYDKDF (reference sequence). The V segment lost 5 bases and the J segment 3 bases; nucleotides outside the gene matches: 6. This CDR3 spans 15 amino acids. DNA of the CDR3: TGTGCCACCAGCGCGTCTACAGGGGCTAATGAAAAACTGTTTTTT. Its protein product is CATSASTGANEKLFF.

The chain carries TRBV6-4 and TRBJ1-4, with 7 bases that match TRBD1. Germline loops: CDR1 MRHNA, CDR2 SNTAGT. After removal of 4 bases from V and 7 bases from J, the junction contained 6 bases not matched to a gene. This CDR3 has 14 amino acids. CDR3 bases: TGTGCCAGCAGTGCGGACAGGTCTAGTGAAAAACTGTTTTTT. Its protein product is CASSADRSSEKLFF.

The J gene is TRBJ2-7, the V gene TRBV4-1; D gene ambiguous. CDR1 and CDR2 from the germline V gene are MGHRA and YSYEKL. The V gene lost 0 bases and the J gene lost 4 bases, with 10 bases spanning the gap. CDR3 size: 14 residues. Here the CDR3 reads CASSQEVQSYEQYF. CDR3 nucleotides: TGCGCCAGCAGCCAAGAGGTACAATCGTACGAGCAGTACTTC.

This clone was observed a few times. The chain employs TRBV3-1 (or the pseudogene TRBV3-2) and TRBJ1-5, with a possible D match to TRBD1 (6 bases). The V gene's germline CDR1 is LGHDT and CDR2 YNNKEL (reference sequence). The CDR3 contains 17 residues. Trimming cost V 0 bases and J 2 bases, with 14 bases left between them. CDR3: CASSQEGNHRGNQPQHF. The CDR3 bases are TGTGCCAGCAGCCAAGAAGGTAACCACAGGGGCAATCAGCCCCAGCATTTT.

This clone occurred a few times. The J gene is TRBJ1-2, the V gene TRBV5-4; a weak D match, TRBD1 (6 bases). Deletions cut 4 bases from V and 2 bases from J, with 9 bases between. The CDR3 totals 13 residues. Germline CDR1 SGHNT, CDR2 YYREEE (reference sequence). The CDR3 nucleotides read TGTGCCAGCAGCGTCACAGGGAACTATGGCTACACCTTC. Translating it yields CASSVTGNYGYTF.

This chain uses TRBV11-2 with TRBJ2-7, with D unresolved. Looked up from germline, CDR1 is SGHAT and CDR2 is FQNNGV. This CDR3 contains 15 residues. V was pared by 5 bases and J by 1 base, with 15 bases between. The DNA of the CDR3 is TGTGCCAGCAGCCACAACGATCCAGTTTCCTACGAGCAGTACTTC. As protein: CASSHNDPVSYEQYF.

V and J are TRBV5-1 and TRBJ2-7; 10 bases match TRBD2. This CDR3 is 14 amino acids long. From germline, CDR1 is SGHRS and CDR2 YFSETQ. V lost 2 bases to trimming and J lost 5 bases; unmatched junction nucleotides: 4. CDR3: CASSLAGGPNEQYF. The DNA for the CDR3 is TGCGCCAGCAGCTTAGCGGGGGGGCCCAACGAGCAGTACTTC.

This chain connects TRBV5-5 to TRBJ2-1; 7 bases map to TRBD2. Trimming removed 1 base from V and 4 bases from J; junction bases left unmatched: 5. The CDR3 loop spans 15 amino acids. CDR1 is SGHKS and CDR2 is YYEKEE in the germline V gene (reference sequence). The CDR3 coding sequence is TGTGCCAGCAGCTTGTTGAGCGGGGTTTACAATGAGCAGTTCTTC. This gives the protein CASSLLSGVYNEQFF.

CDR3: CASSLEGTGAYNEQFF. CDR3 nucleotide sequence: TGTGCCAGCAGCTTGGAAGGGACAGGCGCGTACAATGAGCAGTTCTTC. This chain joins TRBV5-4 and TRBJ2-1, with 8 bases identical to TRBD1. Germline V gene data show CDR1 as SGHNT and CDR2 as YYREEE (reference sequence). V gave up 0 bases and J gave up 4 bases; unmatched junction bases: 6. This CDR3 has 16 amino acids.

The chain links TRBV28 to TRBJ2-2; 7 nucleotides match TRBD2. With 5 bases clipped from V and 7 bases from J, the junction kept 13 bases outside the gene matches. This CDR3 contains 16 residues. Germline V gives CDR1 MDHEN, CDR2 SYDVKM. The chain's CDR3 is CASSVWLADVGGELFF. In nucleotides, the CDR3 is TGTGCCAGCAGTGTCTGGCTAGCGGATGTTGGCGGGGAGCTGTTTTTT.

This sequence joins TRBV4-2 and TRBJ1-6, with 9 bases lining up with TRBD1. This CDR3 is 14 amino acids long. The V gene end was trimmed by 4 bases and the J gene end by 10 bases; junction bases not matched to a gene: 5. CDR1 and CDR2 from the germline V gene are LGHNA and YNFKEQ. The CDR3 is CASSRDRVNSPLHF. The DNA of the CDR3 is TGTGCCAGCAGCCGGGACAGGGTCAACTCACCCCTCCACTTT.

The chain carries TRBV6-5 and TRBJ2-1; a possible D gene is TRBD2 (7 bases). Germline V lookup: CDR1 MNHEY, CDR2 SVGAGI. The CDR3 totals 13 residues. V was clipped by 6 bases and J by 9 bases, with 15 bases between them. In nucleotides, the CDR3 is TGTGCCAGCAGAAGGGGGGGGCGTAGTGAGCAGTTCTTC. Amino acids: CASRRGGRSEQFF.

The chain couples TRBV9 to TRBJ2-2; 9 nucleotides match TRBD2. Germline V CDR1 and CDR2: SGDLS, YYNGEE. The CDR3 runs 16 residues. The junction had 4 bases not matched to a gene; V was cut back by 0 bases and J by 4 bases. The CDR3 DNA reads TGTGCCAGCAGCGTAGAACTAGCGGGCTTCACCGGGGAGCTGTTTTTT. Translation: CASSVELAGFTGELFF.

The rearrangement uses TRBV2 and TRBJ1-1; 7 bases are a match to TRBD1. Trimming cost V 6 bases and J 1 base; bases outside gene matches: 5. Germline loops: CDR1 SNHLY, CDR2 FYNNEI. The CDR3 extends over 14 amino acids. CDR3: CASSERGQNTEAFF. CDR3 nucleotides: TGTGCCAGCAGCGAAAGGGGGCAGAACACTGAAGCTTTCTTT.